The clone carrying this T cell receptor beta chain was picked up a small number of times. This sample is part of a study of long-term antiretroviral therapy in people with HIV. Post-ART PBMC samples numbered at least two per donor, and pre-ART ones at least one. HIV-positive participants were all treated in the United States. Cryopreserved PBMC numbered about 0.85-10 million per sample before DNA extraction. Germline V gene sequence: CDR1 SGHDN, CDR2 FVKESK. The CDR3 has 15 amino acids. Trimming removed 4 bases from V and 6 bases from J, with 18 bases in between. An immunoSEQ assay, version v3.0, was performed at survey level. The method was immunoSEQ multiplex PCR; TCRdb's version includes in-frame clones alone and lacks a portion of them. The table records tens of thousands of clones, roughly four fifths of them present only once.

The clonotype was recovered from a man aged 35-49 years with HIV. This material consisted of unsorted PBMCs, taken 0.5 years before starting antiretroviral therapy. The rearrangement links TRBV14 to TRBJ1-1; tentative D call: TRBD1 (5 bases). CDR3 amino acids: CASSRLEGAGPEAFF. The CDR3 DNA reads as TGTGCCAGCAGCCGGTTAGAAGGGGCGGGACCTGAAGCTTTCTTT. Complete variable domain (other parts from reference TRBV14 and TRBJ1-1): EAGVTQFPSHSVIEKGQTVTLRCDPISGHDNLYWYRRVMGKEIKFLLHFVKESKQDESGMPNNRFLAERTGGTYSTLKVQPAELEDSGVYFCASSRLEGAGPEAFFGQGTRLTVV.